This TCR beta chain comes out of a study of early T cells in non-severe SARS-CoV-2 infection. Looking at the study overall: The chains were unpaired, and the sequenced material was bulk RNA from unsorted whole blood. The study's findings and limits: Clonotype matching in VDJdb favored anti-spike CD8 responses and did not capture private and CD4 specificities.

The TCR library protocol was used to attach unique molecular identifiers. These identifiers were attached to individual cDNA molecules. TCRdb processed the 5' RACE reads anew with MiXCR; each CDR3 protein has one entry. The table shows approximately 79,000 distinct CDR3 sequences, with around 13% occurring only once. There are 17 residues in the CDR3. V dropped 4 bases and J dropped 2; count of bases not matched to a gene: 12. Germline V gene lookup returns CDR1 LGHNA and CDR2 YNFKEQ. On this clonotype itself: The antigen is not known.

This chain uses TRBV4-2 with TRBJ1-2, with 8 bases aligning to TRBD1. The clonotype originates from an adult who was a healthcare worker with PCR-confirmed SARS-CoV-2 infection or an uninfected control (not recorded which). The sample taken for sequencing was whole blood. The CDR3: CASSLDTGGKWNYGYTF. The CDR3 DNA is TGTGCCAGCAGCCTGGATACAGGGGGTAAATGGAACTATGGCTACACCTTC.